Sequencing of this T cell receptor (beta chain) was carried out in a study of prognosis after radiotherapy for stage I lung cancer. Whole-study context: Patients received 3 to 5 SBRT fractions with a biologically effective dose of at least 100 Gy.

Genomic DNA was the source, and TCR beta CDR3 was amplified from it by two-round multiplex PCR. Primers (each specific to one TRBV or TRBJ gene) were used in first-round PCR. TCRdb independently ran MiXCR on the multiplex PCR reads; one entry per CDR3 protein. Seen here are around 28,000 distinct CDR3 sequences, around half observed once, and the top ten hold 16%. This clonotype has ten or more counts. Its matching antigen is unknown. The ends were cut back, 0 bases at V and 7 bases at J, with 9 bases in the middle. The germline V gene has CDR1 LGHDT and CDR2 YNNKEL (reference sequence). The CDR3 covers 14 residues. Study-level results: Patients with distant metastases had lower Shannon entropy after stereotactic body radiation therapy.

The sequence was obtained from a donor aged 50 or older with non-small cell lung cancer. The sample consisted of PBMCs, taken before or after stereotactic body radiation therapy (not recorded which). The rearrangement uses TRBV3-1 and TRBJ2-2; a weak D match, TRBD2 (5 bases). CDR3 sequence: CASSQDYSVGELFF. The CDR3 nucleotides are TGTGCCAGCAGCCAAGACTATAGCGTCGGGGAGCTGTTTTTT.